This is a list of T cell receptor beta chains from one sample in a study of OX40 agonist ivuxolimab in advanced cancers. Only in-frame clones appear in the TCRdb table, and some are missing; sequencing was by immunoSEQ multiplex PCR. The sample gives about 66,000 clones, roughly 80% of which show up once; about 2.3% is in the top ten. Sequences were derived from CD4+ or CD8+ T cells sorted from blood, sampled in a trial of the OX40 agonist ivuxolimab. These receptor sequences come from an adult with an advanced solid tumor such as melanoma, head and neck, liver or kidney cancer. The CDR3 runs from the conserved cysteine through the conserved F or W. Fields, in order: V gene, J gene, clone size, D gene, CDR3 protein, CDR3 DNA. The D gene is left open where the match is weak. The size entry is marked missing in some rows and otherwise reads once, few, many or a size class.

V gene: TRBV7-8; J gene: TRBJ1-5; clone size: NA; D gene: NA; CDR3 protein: CASSLAGEPQHF; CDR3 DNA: TGTGCCAGCAGCTTAGCGGGGGAGCCCCAGCATTTT
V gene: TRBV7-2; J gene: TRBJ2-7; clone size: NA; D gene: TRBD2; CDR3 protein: CASSLGSGISYEQYF; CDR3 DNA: TGTGCCAGCAGCTTGGGTAGCGGGATCTCCTACGAGCAGTACTTC
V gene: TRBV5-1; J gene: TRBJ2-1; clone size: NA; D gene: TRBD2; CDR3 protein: CASSRTSGRAPNEQFF; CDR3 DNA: TGCGCCAGCAGCCGGACTAGCGGGAGGGCCCCCAATGAGCAGTTCTTC
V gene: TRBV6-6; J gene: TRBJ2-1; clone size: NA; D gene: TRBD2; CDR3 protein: CASSFLAGGNNEQFF; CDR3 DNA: TGTGCCAGCAGTTTCCTAGCGGGAGGGAACAATGAGCAGTTCTTC
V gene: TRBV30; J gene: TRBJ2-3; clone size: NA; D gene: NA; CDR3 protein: CAWSGHGGVTDTQYF; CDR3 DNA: TGTGCCTGGAGTGGCCATGGCGGAGTCACAGATACGCAGTATTTT
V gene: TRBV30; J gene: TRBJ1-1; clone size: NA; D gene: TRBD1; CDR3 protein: CAADRARTEAFF; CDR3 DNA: TGTGCCGCGGACAGGGCTCGAACTGAAGCTTTCTTT
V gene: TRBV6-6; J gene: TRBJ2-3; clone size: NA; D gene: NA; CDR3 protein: CASLWAPGTDTQYF; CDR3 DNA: TGTGCCAGCCTGTGGGCCCCCGGCACAGATACGCAGTATTTT
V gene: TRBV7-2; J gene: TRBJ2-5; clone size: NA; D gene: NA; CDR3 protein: CASSSPGTPRRETQYF; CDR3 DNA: TGTGCCAGCAGCTCCCCCGGGACCCCGCGGCGAGAGACCCAGTACTTC
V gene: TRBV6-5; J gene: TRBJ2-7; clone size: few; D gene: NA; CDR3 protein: CASSPGSGEQYF; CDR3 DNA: TGTGCCAGCAGCCCTGGATCGGGCGAGCAGTACTTC
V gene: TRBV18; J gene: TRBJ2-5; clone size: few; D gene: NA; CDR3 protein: CASSPKRETQYF; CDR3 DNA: TGTGCCAGCTCACCAAAACGGGAGACCCAGTACTTC
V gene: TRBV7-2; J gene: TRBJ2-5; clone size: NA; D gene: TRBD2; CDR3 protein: CASSLVFGGVGQETQYF; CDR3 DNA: TGTGCCAGCAGCTTAGTCTTTGGGGGGGTAGGCCAAGAGACCCAGTACTTC
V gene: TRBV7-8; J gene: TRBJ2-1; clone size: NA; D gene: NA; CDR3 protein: CASGGWAVLGNEQFF; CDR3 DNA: TGTGCCAGCGGGGGATGGGCCGTTCTGGGGAATGAGCAGTTCTTC
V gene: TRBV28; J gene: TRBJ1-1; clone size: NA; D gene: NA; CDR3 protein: CASSLVSGMRNTEAFF; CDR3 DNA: TGTGCCAGCAGTTTAGTCTCAGGGATGAGGAACACTGAAGCTTTCTTT
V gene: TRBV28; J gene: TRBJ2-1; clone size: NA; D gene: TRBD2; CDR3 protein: CAGHSSGLNEQFF; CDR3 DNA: TGTGCCGGACATTCTAGCGGCCTAAATGAGCAGTTCTTC
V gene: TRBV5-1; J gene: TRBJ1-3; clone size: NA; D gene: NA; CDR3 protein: CASSWSSIGENTIYF; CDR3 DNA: TGCGCCAGCAGCTGGTCTTCGATAGGTGAAAACACCATATATTTT
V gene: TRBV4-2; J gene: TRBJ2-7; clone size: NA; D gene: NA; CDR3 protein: CASSQDKTRGSYEQYF; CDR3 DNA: TGTGCCAGCAGCCAAGACAAGACCCGGGGCTCCTACGAGCAGTACTTC
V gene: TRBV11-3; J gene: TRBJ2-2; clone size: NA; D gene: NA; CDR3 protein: CASSSLPRPPFTGELFF; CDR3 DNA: TGTGCCAGCAGCTCCCTGCCGAGGCCTCCCTTCACCGGGGAGCTGTTTTTT
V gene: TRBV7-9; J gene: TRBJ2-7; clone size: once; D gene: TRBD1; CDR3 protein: CASSLATPGGGYEQYF; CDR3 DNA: TGTGCCAGCAGCTTAGCGACGCCAGGGGGCGGGTACGAGCAGTACTTC
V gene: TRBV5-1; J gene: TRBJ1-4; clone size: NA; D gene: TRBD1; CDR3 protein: CASSLKGAPNEKLFF; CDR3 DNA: TGCGCCAGCAGCTTGAAGGGGGCTCCGAATGAAAAACTGTTTTTT
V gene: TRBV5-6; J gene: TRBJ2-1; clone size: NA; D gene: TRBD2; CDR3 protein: CASSPILAGGEQFF; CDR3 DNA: TGTGCCAGCAGCCCAATACTAGCGGGAGGTGAGCAGTTCTTC
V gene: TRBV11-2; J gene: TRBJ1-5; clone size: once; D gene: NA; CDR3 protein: CASSLVSGNQPQHF; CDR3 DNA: TGTGCCAGCAGCTTAGTCTCGGGAAATCAGCCCCAGCATTTT
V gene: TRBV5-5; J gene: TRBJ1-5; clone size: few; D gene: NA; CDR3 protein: CASSLDPGQNYQPQHF; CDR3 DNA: TGTGCCAGCAGCTTGGACCCCGGACAGAATTATCAGCCCCAGCATTTT
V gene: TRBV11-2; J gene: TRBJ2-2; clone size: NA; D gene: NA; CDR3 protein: CASSFPRDTGELFF; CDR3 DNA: TGTGCCAGCAGCTTCCCCCGGGACACCGGGGAGCTGTTTTTT
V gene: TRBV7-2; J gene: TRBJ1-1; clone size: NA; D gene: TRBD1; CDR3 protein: CASSPTRNRGTEAFF; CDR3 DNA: TGTGCCAGCAGCCCTACGCGTAACAGGGGCACTGAAGCTTTCTTT
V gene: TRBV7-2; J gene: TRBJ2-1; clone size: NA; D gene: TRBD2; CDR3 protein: CASSPRLAGGRSEQFF; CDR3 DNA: TGTGCCAGCAGCCCCCGACTAGCGGGAGGCCGGTCGGAGCAGTTCTTC
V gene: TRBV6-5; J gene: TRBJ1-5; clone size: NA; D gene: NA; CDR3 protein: CASKRGILGQPQHF; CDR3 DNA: TGTGCCAGCAAACGGGGGATTTTAGGTCAGCCCCAGCATTTT
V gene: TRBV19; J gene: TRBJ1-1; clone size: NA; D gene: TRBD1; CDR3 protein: CASSTFRGAEAFF; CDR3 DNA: TGTGCCAGTAGTACTTTCAGGGGGGCTGAAGCTTTCTTT
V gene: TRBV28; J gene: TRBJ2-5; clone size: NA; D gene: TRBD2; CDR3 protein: CASVGGRSGETQYF; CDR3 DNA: TGTGCCAGCGTCGGCGGGAGGTCGGGAGAGACCCAGTACTTC
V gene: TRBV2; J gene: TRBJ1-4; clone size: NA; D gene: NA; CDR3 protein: CASIRDKTNEKLFF; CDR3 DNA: TGTGCCAGCATTAGGGACAAAACTAATGAAAAACTGTTTTTT
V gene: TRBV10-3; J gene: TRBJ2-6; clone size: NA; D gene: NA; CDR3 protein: CAISRQTALSGANVLTF; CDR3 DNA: TGTGCCATCAGTCGACAAACCGCCCTCTCTGGGGCCAACGTCCTGACTTTC